The clone carrying this TCR beta chain was seen ten or more times. Its antigen is as yet unknown. The data belong to a study of T-cell memory formation after mild COVID-19. Overall study results and limits: Clones contracting over day 15 to 85 were CD4/CD8 balanced, with later expanders leaning CD4+. Contracting CD4+ clones were located mainly in CM and EM, and CD8+ clones in EMRA.

The V end was cut by 6 bases, the J end by 10 bases, with 15 bases between. The germline V gene has CDR1 SEHNR and CDR2 FQNEAQ (reference sequence). The CDR3 loop spans 12 amino acids. In TCRdb, the 5' RACE reads were re-called with MiXCR into one record per CDR3 protein. The top ten clones hold roughly an eighth of a sample with approximately 480,000 distinct CDR3 sequences, 18% of them seen once. The V and J genes are TRBV7-9 and TRBJ1-1; D is possibly TRBD1 (6 bases). This receptor was obtained from an adult woman who had mild COVID-19 (a few samples of this study predate the infection). Cell type and time point are not known. The sample taken for sequencing was PBMCs or a T cell subset sorted from them (not recorded which). Here the CDR3 DNA reads TGTGCCAGCAGGGATGCGGACAGAACAGCTTTCTTT. Encoded protein: CASRDADRTAFF.